The 21 T cell receptor beta chains below were found in one sample sequenced in a study of T-cell memory formation after mild COVID-19. Each CDR3 protein gets one entry after TCRdb re-called the 5' RACE reads with MiXCR. Found here are about 430,000 distinct CDR3 sequences, roughly 18% of them singletons; the top ten hold 20% to 25%. Specimen: PBMCs or a T cell subset sorted from them (not recorded which). These receptors originate from a man aged 18 to 30 who had mild COVID-19 (a few samples of this study predate the infection). Cell type and time point are not known.

This clonotype was recorded a few times. The chain is built from TRBV5-1 and TRBJ1-2; maybe TRBD1 (6 bases). CDR1 and CDR2 (germline): SGHRS, YFSETQ. The CDR3 is 14 residues long. Trimming took off 0 bases at V and 6 bases at J, with 12 bases between the two ends. In DNA, the CDR3 is TGCGCCAGCAGCTTGGATGGGGGGCTCAATGGCTACACCTTC. As protein: CASSLDGGLNGYTF. The complete variable domain, with remaining parts taken from reference TRBV5-1 and TRBJ1-2, reads KAGVTQTPRYLIKTRGQQVTLSCSPISGHRSVSWYQQTPGQGLQFLFEYFSETQRNKGNFPGRFSGRQFSNSRSEMNVSTLELGDSALYLCASSLDGGLNGYTFGSGTRLTVV.

This clonotype was counted a few times. The rearrangement links TRBV2 to TRBJ2-5, with 7 bases lining up with TRBD1. The V segment lost 7 bases and the J segment 3 bases; nucleotides outside the gene matches: 5. The germline V gene encodes CDR1 SNHLY and CDR2 FYNNEI. The CDR3 length is 13 residues. The CDR3, as DNA: TGTGCCAGCACCGGCGGACAGGAAGAGACCCAGTACTTC. Protein sequence: CASTGGQEETQYF.

The chain links TRBV9 to TRBJ1-4, with TRBD1 matching over 7 bases. V lost 4 bases, J lost 7 bases, and 10 bases stayed unmatched. Germline V gene sequence: CDR1 SGDLS, CDR2 YYNGEE. The CDR3 extends over 15 amino acids. The CDR3 protein is CASSNPTGTREKLFF. The DNA for the CDR3 is TGTGCCAGCAGCAACCCGACAGGGACACGTGAAAAACTGTTTTTT.

This clonotype was counted many times. The rearrangement links TRBV5-1 to TRBJ1-1; 10 bases are a match to TRBD1. There are 15 residues in the CDR3. CDR1 SGHRS and CDR2 YFSETQ come from the germline V gene. V lost 3 bases to trimming and J lost 0 bases; unmatched junction nucleotides: 2. CDR3 nucleotide sequence: TGCGCCAGCAGCTGGGACAGGGGATTGAACACTGAAGCTTTCTTT. This encodes CASSWDRGLNTEAFF. Filled out from reference TRBV5-1 and TRBJ1-1, the complete variable domain reads KAGVTQTPRYLIKTRGQQVTLSCSPISGHRSVSWYQQTPGQGLQFLFEYFSETQRNKGNFPGRFSGRQFSNSRSEMNVSTLELGDSALYLCASSWDRGLNTEAFFGQGTRLTVV.

The J gene is TRBJ1-1, the V gene TRBV18, with TRBD1 matching 10 bases. Trimming removed 0 bases from V and 10 bases from J; junction bases left unmatched: 2. This CDR3 region has 13 residues. Germline CDR1 is KGHSH and CDR2 is LQKENI. CDR3 bases: TGTGCCAGCTCACCACCGGGACAGGGGTTAGCTTTCTTT. The encoded protein is CASSPPGQGLAFF.

This clonotype was observed a few times. J is TRBJ2-1 and V is TRBV15, with TRBD2 matching 9 bases. Trimming took 1 base from V and 6 from J; bases not matched to a gene: 4. The CDR3 loop spans 15 amino acids. CDR1 is LNHNV and CDR2 is YYDKDF in the germline V gene (reference sequence). This CDR3 reads CATSRVPAGGNEQFF. CDR3 bases: TGTGCCACCAGCAGAGTGCCAGCGGGGGGCAATGAGCAGTTCTTC.

This clonotype was seen a handful of times. The genes are TRBV5-1 and TRBJ2-1; no clear D. This CDR3 comprises 12 residues. CDR1 SGHRS and CDR2 YFSETQ come from the germline V gene. The V and J ends lost 0 bases and 10 bases respectively, with 8 bases between them. In nucleotides, the CDR3 is TGCGCCAGCAGCTTGGAATCCGGAGAGCAGTTCTTC. It codes for CASSLESGEQFF.

This clonotype was observed a few times. CDR3 in DNA: TGTGCCAGCAGTGGTCAGTCGGGACGGGGCGAGCAGTACGTC. Its protein product is CASSGQSGRGEQYV. The V and J genes are TRBV6-1 and TRBJ2-7, with D perhaps TRBD1 or TRBD2 (5 bases each). This CDR3 has 14 amino acids. The V and J ends lost 4 bases and 6 bases respectively, with 16 bases between them. Germline V gives CDR1 MNHNS, CDR2 SASEGT.

This clonotype was found a few times. This chain connects TRBV24-1 to TRBJ1-2; D is unresolved. The CDR3 totals 13 residues. V lost 7 bases and J 2 bases, leaving 10 bases between the germline ends. CDR1 is KGHDR, CDR2 SFDVKD, per germline. CDR3 DNA: TGTGCCACCAGCCGGACGGGAAACTATGGCTACACCTTC. It yields the protein CATSRTGNYGYTF.

The rearrangement uses TRBV6-2 or TRBV6-3 and TRBJ2-2, with TRBD2 matching over 11 bases. J gave up 1 base and V 10 bases, and 5 bases lay outside the gene matches. Germline assignment: CDR1 MNHEY and CDR2 SVGEGT. The CDR3 has 15 residues. In nucleotides, the CDR3 is TGTGCCACCCGACTAGCGGGGATGAACACCGGGGAGCTGTTTTTT. It codes for CATRLAGMNTGELFF.

This clonotype was seen more than once but under ten times. The V gene is TRBV28, the J gene TRBJ1-2; D is undetermined. From germline, CDR1 is MDHEN and CDR2 SYDVKM. The CDR3 has 12 residues. V shed 2 bases and J shed 6 bases, with 7 bases lying between them. The CDR3 reads CASSLRVDGYTF. Written as DNA, the CDR3 is TGTGCCAGCAGTTTACGGGTGGATGGCTACACCTTC.

The chain recombines TRBV3-1 with TRBJ2-7; maybe TRBD1 (5 bases). The CDR3 sequence is 13 residues long. Per the germline V gene, CDR1 is LGHDT and CDR2 is YNNKEL (reference sequence). The ends were cut back, 0 bases at V and 4 bases at J, with 7 bases in the middle. CDR3: CASSQDRQYEQYF. The CDR3 DNA reads TGTGCCAGCAGCCAAGACCGACAGTACGAGCAGTACTTC.

The V call is TRBV7-9, the J call TRBJ2-5; a possible D gene is TRBD2 (6 bases). The CDR3 runs to 13 residues. Trimming took 5 bases from V and 4 from J, leaving 11 bases between them. Germline V gene lookup returns CDR1 SEHNR and CDR2 FQNEAQ (reference sequence). The CDR3 loop is CASSRGIGETQYF. CDR3 coding DNA: TGTGCCAGCAGCCGGGGGATCGGAGAGACCCAGTACTTC.

The chain employs TRBV21-1 and TRBJ1-6; the D segment call TRBD1 is taken from the table without a DNA check. TRBV21-1 is assigned pseudogene status. This CDR3 has 19 amino acids. The CDR3 nucleotides read TGTGCCAGCAGCTCCGTGGACAGGGGCGGCGGGCTTTCGGATTCACCCCTCCACTTT. Its protein is CASSSVDRGGGLSDSPLHF.

This clonotype was seen more than once but under ten times. V gene TRBV29-1 combines with J gene TRBJ1-4; 9 nucleotides agree with TRBD1. The CDR3 covers 12 residues. Per germline, CDR1 SQVTM and CDR2 ANQGSEA. V was pared by 6 bases and J by 5 bases, with 1 base of the junction left unmatched. The CDR3 loop reads CSVGQGNEKLFF. Here the CDR3 DNA reads TGCAGCGTCGGACAGGGGAATGAAAAACTGTTTTTT.

The chain joins TRBV20-1 to TRBJ2-7; possibly TRBD2 for D (7 bases). Germline loops: CDR1 DFQATT, CDR2 SNEGSKA (reference sequence). Between the trimmed V and J ends, which lost 3 bases and 6 bases, there was a span of 18 bases. The CDR3 has 14 residues. CDR3 amino acids: CSARSPGGFGEQYV. The CDR3, as DNA: TGCAGTGCTAGGTCCCCGGGGGGCTTCGGCGAGCAGTACGTC.

The sample holds a few counts of this clonotype. The chain is built from TRBV29-1 and TRBJ1-2, with a tentative D call TRBD1 (5 bases). In germline, CDR1 is SQVTM, CDR2 ANQGSEA. V lost 6 bases and J 5 bases, leaving 16 bases between the germline ends. This CDR3 spans 13 amino acids. CDR3 nucleotide sequence: TGCAGCGTGCCAGGGTCCGTCCTTTATGGCTACACCTTC. This codes for CSVPGSVLYGYTF.

This sequence joins TRBV3-1 and TRBJ2-7; D unresolved. The CDR3 consists of 12 residues. Germline CDR1 and CDR2: LGHDT and YNNKEL (reference sequence). Trimming left V 0 bases short and J 9 bases short, with 9 bases between. CDR3 sequence reads: CASSQDKQPQYF. In nucleotides, the CDR3 is TGTGCCAGCAGCCAAGATAAACAGCCGCAGTACTTC.

This chain uses TRBV12-3 or TRBV12-4 with TRBJ1-5; D perhaps matches TRBD1 (5 bases). Trimming took 3 bases from V and 6 from J, leaving 12 bases between them. CDR3 length: 14 residues. In nucleotides, the CDR3 is TGTGCCAGCAGTTTTCGGCAGGGAGTTCAGCCCCAGCATTTT. Amino acids: CASSFRQGVQPQHF.

This clonotype was found a few times. The chain recombines TRBV9 with TRBJ2-3, with 7 bases fitting TRBD2. Germline CDR1 reads SGDLS; CDR2 reads YYNGEE. The CDR3 runs to 16 residues. V lost 0 bases and J lost 1; bases outside the gene matches: 5. CDR3 nucleotide sequence: TGTGCCAGCAGCGTAGTCCCAAGCGGGGGCACAGATACGCAGTATTTT. This gives the protein CASSVVPSGGTDTQYF.

The table lists this clonotype with a few counts. This chain links TRBV2 with TRBJ2-1, with TRBD2 matching 13 bases. Germline assignment: CDR1 SNHLY and CDR2 FYNNEI. This CDR3 is built from 14 residues. V lost 7 bases to trimming and J lost 7 bases; unmatched junction nucleotides: 4. Written as DNA, the CDR3 is TGTGCCAGCAATCGACTAGCGGGGGGAAATGAGCAGTTCTTC. Translation: CASNRLAGGNEQFF.